This T cell receptor beta chain was documented in a study of OX40 agonist ivuxolimab in advanced cancers. Study at large: The mean age was around 56 years, ranging from 23 to 79, with around four fifths of participants male. The study, taken as a whole, reports: At 0.1 to 3.0 mg/kg and by week 6, CD4+ and CD8+ T cells in the blood had expanded clonally. Relative to CD4+, CD8+ T cells held more expanded clones on average.

Comment on this clone: Its antigen is unknown.

Assay used: immunoSEQ multiplex PCR; TCRdb lists only in-frame clones, some missing. The sample holds 52,000 or so clones, roughly 94% seen once. Sampling of blood occurred at baseline, cycle 4 day 1, and cycle 7 day 1. The material was CD4+ or CD8+ T cells sorted from blood, obtained in a trial of the OX40 agonist ivuxolimab. The sequence derives from an adult with an advanced solid tumor such as melanoma, head and neck, liver or kidney cancer.

This chain's CDR3 is CASSIEGNSNQPQHF. CDR3 in DNA: TGTGCCAGTAGTATAGAAGGGAATTCTAATCAGCCCCAGCATTTT. The chain employs TRBV19 and TRBJ1-5, with D uncertain. The V end was cut by 0 bases, the J end by 4 bases, with 10 bases between. CDR3 size: 15 residues. Germline CDR1 reads LNHDA; CDR2 reads SQIVND (reference sequence). Looking up the rest from reference TRBV19 and TRBJ1-5 gives the full variable domain: DGGITQSPKYLFRKEGQNVTLSCEQNLNHDAMYWYRQDPGQGLRLIYYSQIVNDFQKGDIAEGYSVSREKKESFPLTVTSAQKNPTAFYLCASSIEGNSNQPQHFGDGTRLSIL.